This record covers a single T cell receptor (beta chain). CDR1 and CDR2 (germline): SGHAT, FQNNGV. V dropped 1 base and J dropped 2 bases, with 19 bases sitting between them. This CDR3 has 18 amino acids. The data stem from a study of blood T cell repertoires in COVID-19. The table came from immunoSEQ multiplex PCR; TCRdb's copy has only in-frame clones and leaves some out. This repertoire shows about 300,000 clones, around 86% found once; its top ten account for about 4%. Sequencing was carried out using PBMCs or T cells enriched from blood (not recorded which). The chain joins TRBV11-2 to TRBJ2-3; weak D call: TRBD2 (6 bases). This TCR was recovered from a man aged 30 to 39 who had recovered from COVID-19. DNA of the CDR3: TGTGCCAGCAGCTTAGGGTCAGCCCTAGCGAGGTCCACAGATACGCAGTATTTT. This translates into CASSLGSALARSTDTQYF.